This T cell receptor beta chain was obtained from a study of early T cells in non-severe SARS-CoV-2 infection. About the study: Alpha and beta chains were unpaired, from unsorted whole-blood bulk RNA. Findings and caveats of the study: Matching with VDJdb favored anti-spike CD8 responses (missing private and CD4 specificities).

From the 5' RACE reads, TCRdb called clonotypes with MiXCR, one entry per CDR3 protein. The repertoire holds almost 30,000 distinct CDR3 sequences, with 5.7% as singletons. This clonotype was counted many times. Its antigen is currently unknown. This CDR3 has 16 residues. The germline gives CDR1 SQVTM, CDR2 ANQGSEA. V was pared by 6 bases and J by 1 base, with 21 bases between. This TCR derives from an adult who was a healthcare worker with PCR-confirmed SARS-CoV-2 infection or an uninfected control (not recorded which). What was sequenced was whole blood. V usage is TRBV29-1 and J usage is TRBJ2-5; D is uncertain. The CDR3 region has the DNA TGCAGCGTCTGGCCATGGACGTCGGAGATCCAAGAGACCCAGTACTTC. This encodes CSVWPWTSEIQETQYF. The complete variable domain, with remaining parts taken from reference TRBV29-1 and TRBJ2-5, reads SAVISQKPSRDICQRGTSLTIQCQVDSQVTMMFWYRQQPGQSLTLIATANQGSEATYESGFVIDKFPISRPNLTFSTLTVSNMSPEDSSIYLCSVWPWTSEIQETQYFGPGTRLLVL.